This T cell receptor beta chain appears in the sequencing data of a study of cytomegalovirus exposure and HLA in healthy donors. Study conclusions and caveats: It was in a later analysis that TCR association rates were seen to vary by HLA locus, highest for DRB1 and lowest for HLA-C.

Healthy donors of bone marrow made up the group. These donors counted as nominally healthy when sampled, but unrecorded immune exposures were likely. PCR employed 60 Vbeta and 13 Jbeta primers. As handled by the study authors: There were tens of millions of unique TCR beta chains by a later count, and approximately 12 million of them were shared. Method: immunoSEQ multiplex PCR; TCRdb's copy keeps in-frame clones and lacks some. V and J calls and clone size are those listed in that table; D and trimming were worked out from the DNA. The sample has 95,000 to 150,000 clones, 83% seen once. As regards this clone: Its antigen is unidentified.

Germline loops: CDR1 SGDLS, CDR2 YYNGEE. With 4 bases removed from V and 0 bases from J, the gap between germline ends came to 11 bases. The length of the CDR3 is 15 residues. Specimen: PBMCs. The chain employs TRBV9 and TRBJ1-3, with D hard to call. This TCR derives from a man aged 18 to 29 in good health and CMV-seropositive. CDR3 in amino acids: CASSSLRDSGNTIYF. CDR3 DNA: TGTGCCAGCAGCTCCCTCCGGGACTCTGGAAACACCATATATTTT. Full variable domain (missing parts from reference TRBV9 and TRBJ1-3): DSGVTQTPKHLITATGQRVTLRCSPRSGDLSVYWYQQSLDQGLQFLIQYYNGEERAKGNILERFSAQQFPDLHSELNLSSLELGDSALYFCASSSLRDSGNTIYFGEGSWLTVV.